This entry describes one TCR beta chain. What it recognizes is unknown. TCRdb keeps only in-frame clones here, not all; method: immunoSEQ multiplex PCR. The sample holds about 130,000 clones, more than 70% seen once. These data come from a study of T cell responses to AZD1222 COVID-19 vaccine. The wider study: Investigators merged groups given second doses at roughly 4 or roughly 12 weeks. General study results and limits: Most donors were white British and more were female, and clonal diversity was possibly underestimated. Repertoires were obtained only post-peak T cell response.

The germline V gene encodes CDR1 LNHDA and CDR2 SQIVND (reference sequence). CDR3 length: 14 residues. V shed 3 bases and J shed 5 bases, with 11 bases lying between them. The rearrangement links TRBV19 to TRBJ1-5; D perhaps matches TRBD1 (6 bases). This sequence was found in an adult in good health. Here the sequenced sample was peripheral blood, taken on day 0 of AZD1222 vaccination. This CDR3 is CASSITGADQPQHF. CDR3 bases: TGTGCCAGTAGTATCACGGGGGCTGATCAGCCCCAGCATTTT.